This TCR beta chain was observed in a study of T cell changes during pregnancy in multiple sclerosis (dated by TCRdb to between 2018 and 2021). Background for the entire study: In women with multiple sclerosis, the researchers looked at how the T cell repertoire shifted as pregnancy progressed.

Library creation used the immunoSEQ multiplex PCR assay. Sourced from immuneACCESS, this table was stored by TCRdb with only in-frame sequences that have V and J called. A share of the clones is absent; for the studies checked, an unresolved V gene accounts for under half, and the remainder has no known explanation. The sample has tens of thousands of clones on record, 92% of them singletons. In total, the top ten clones hold approximately 0.21% of the sample. As regards this clone: Its antigen target is currently unknown. Base qualities are missing; no much larger clone stands one base away.

CDR1 is given as SNHLY and CDR2 as FYNNEI, both from the germline V gene. The CDR3 holds 14 amino acids from the cysteine to the phenylalanine. Only CDR3 DNA remains: 42 bases, in frame from the first base. Trimmed from V: 3 bases; trimmed from J: 7 bases; junction bases lacking a gene match: 7. The sequenced sample was CD4+ T cells from peripheral blood mononuclear cells, obtained in the second trimester of pregnancy. This clonotype was sampled from a female donor with multiple sclerosis, enrolled in a pregnancy study. The chain is encoded by TRBV2 joined to TRBJ1-2; 8 bases in the junction line up with TRBD1. The CDR3 here reads CASSEGRGRGGYTF. The nucleotides are TGTGCCAGCAGTGAGGGCAGGGGGCGCGGTGGCTACACCTTC.